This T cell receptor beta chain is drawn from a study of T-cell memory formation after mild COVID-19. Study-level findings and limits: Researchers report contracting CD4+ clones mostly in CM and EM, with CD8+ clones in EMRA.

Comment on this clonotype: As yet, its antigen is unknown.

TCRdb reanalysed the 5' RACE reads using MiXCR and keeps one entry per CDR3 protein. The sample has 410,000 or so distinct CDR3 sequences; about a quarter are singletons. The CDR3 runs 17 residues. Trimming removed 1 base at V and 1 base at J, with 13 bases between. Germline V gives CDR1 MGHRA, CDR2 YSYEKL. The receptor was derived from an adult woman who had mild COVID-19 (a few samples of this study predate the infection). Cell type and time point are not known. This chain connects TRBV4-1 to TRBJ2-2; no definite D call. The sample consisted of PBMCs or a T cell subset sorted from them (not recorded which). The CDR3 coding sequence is TGCGCCAGCAGCCAAGTGGTGGCCGGTGTGAACACCGGGGAGCTGTTTTTT. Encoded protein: CASSQVVAGVNTGELFF.